Below are 24 T cell receptor beta chains sequenced from a single sample in a study of shared clonotypes between healthy human individuals. Generated by immunoSEQ multiplex PCR, the TCRdb table keeps only in-frame clones and is missing some. The repertoire has some 450,000 clones, 60% to 80% of them found once; the top ten carry 9.5% to 15%. Sequenced input: PBMCs. The receptors stem from a woman aged 40 to 50 in good health. Some clones in this sample may be carry-over from other donors' samples.

J is TRBJ2-5 and V is TRBV11-3; D may be TRBD1 or TRBD2 (5 bases each). This CDR3 has 14 residues. The germline gives CDR1 SGHNT, CDR2 YENEEA. V gave up 4 bases and J gave up 1 base, with 10 bases separating them. The CDR3 sequence is CASSSRDGQETQYF. In DNA, the CDR3 is TGTGCCAGCAGCTCCCGGGACGGCCAAGAGACCCAGTACTTC. Drawing the rest from reference TRBV11-3 and TRBJ2-5, the complete variable domain is EAGVVQSPRYKIIEKKQPVAFWCNPISGHNTLYWYLQNLGQGPELLIRYENEEAVDDSQLPKDRFSAERLKGVDSTLKIQPAELGDSAVYLCASSSRDGQETQYFGPGTRLLVL.

The chain couples TRBV18 to TRBJ2-7; tentatively, D is TRBD2 (5 bases). Germline assignment: CDR1 KGHSH and CDR2 LQKENI. Trimming cost V 2 bases and J 2 bases, with 7 bases left between them. This CDR3 comprises 13 residues. The CDR3 DNA reads as TGTGCCAGCTCACCAGGGAGCGCCTACGAGCAGTACTTC. Translating it yields CASSPGSAYEQYF.

V and J are TRBV7-3 and TRBJ2-2; the D is unclear. Looked up from germline, CDR1 is SGHTA and CDR2 is FQGTGA. The CDR3 length is 15 residues. Trimming took off 3 bases at V and 0 bases at J, with 8 bases between the two ends. In DNA form, the CDR3 reads TGTGCCAGCAGCTTGACCTCAACGAACACCGGGGAGCTGTTTTTT. Encoded protein: CASSLTSTNTGELFF. Full variable domain (outside the CDR3, taken from reference TRBV7-3 and TRBJ2-2): GAGVSQTPSNKVTEKGKYVELRCDPISGHTALYWYRQSLGQGPEFLIYFQGTGAADDSGLPNDRFFAVRPEGSVSTLKIQRTERGDSAVYLCASSLTSTNTGELFFGEGSRLTVL.

The rearrangement joins TRBV28 to TRBJ2-5; TRBD1 might be the D (8 bases). CDR1 is MDHEN and CDR2 is SYDVKM in the germline V gene. Trimming took 4 bases from V and 2 from J, leaving 17 bases between them. This CDR3 is 16 amino acids long. The CDR3 sequence: CASSSAGTGGQETQYF. As DNA, the CDR3 is TGTGCCAGCAGTTCAGCGGGAACAGGGGGGCAAGAGACCCAGTACTTC.

The V call is TRBV6-1, the J call TRBJ1-5; D may be TRBD1 (5 bases). V lost 4 bases and J lost 6, with 13 bases in between. CDR1 and CDR2 from the germline V gene are MNHNS and SASEGT. The CDR3 consists of 14 residues. The CDR3 loop is CASSGGRGGQPQHF. The CDR3 DNA reads TGTGCCAGCAGTGGTGGGAGGGGCGGTCAGCCCCAGCATTTT.

The V and J genes are TRBV7-8 and TRBJ2-5, with D unresolved. CDR3 length: 13 amino acids. V dropped 3 bases and J dropped 2 bases, with 7 bases sitting between them. The germline CDR1 and CDR2 sequences are SGHVS and FQNEAQ. CDR3 loop: CASSFGLQETQYF. CDR3 nucleotide sequence: TGTGCCAGCAGCTTCGGCCTGCAAGAGACCCAGTACTTC.

The rearrangement joins TRBV7-9 to TRBJ1-2; 7 bases are shared with TRBD1. Germline V CDR1 and CDR2: SEHNR, FQNEAQ (reference sequence). V was clipped by 8 bases and J by 8 bases; unmatched bases: 14. The CDR3 is made up of 14 amino acids. For the CDR3, the DNA is TGTGCCAGCGGCTCCTTAGGACAGGATCGAGGCTACACCTTC. It codes for CASGSLGQDRGYTF. Full variable domain (remainder filled in from reference TRBV7-9 and TRBJ1-2): DTGVSQNPRHKITKRGQNVTFRCDPISEHNRLYWYRQTLGQGPEFLTYFQNEAQLEKSRLLSDRFSAERPKGSFSTLEIQRTEQGDSAMYLCASGSLGQDRGYTFGSGTRLTVV.

About this clone: A far larger clone differs by one base, so this is likely a read error. This specimen includes other DNA sequences encoding the same CDR3. The chain combines TRBV19 with TRBJ2-1, with 10 bases that match TRBD2. The CDR3 covers 14 residues. The germline V gene has CDR1 LNHDA and CDR2 SQIVND (reference sequence). J lost 7 bases, V lost 3 bases, and 3 bases had no gene match. DNA for the CDR3: TGTGCCAGTAGTATTCTAGCGGGGGAGAATGAGCAGTTCTTC. Translating it yields CASSILAGENEQFF.

The chain links TRBV7-9 to TRBJ1-1; D possibly corresponds to TRBD1 (5 bases). This CDR3 comprises 15 residues. V dropped 2 bases and J dropped 7 bases, with 17 bases sitting between them. Germline V lookup: CDR1 SEHNR, CDR2 FQNEAQ (reference sequence). CDR3: CASSLSLPTQGEAFF. The DNA of the CDR3 is TGTGCCAGCAGCTTATCACTCCCAACTCAGGGTGAAGCTTTCTTT. The full variable domain, rest sourced from reference TRBV7-9 and TRBJ1-1, is DTGVSQNPRHKITKRGQNVTFRCDPISEHNRLYWYRQTLGQGPEFLTYFQNEAQLEKSRLLSDRFSAERPKGSFSTLEIQRTEQGDSAMYLCASSLSLPTQGEAFFGQGTRLTVV.

This clone occurred many times. The gene calls are TRBV29-1 and TRBJ2-7; 12 positions match TRBD1. V was pared by 7 bases and J by 5 bases, with 6 bases of the junction left unmatched. The germline V gene encodes CDR1 SQVTM and CDR2 ANQGSEA. The CDR3 is 13 amino acids. The CDR3, as DNA: TGCAGCGGGGGGGACAGGGGGCCCAACGAGCAGTACTTC. Translated: CSGGDRGPNEQYF.

Notes on this clone: A much larger clone is a single base away; this may be a read error. This chain joins TRBV6-5 and TRBJ1-1; no definite D call. CDR1 MNHEY and CDR2 SVGAGI come from the germline V gene. V gave up 2 bases and J gave up 1 base, with 5 bases separating them. This CDR3 is 13 amino acids long. CDR3 protein: CASSYDGNTEAFF. For the CDR3, the DNA is TGTGCCAGCAGTTACGACGGGAACACTGAAGCTTTCTTT.

CDR3 residues: CASSVDGNEQFF. CDR3 DNA sequence: TGTGCCAGCAGCGTAGACGGGAATGAGCAGTTCTTC. This chain uses TRBV9 with TRBJ2-1; D unresolved. Germline V CDR1 and CDR2: SGDLS, YYNGEE. CDR3 length equals 12 residues. Trimming shortened V by 0 bases and J by 7 bases, and 5 bases separated the two germline ends.

The rearrangement joins TRBV7-8 to TRBJ2-7, with no clear D. The CDR3 runs to 14 residues. V lost 3 bases, J lost 9 bases, and 18 bases lay in between. Germline V gene lookup returns CDR1 SGHVS and CDR2 FQNEAQ. The CDR3 sequence is CASSFDVRRWGQYF. CDR3 DNA: TGTGCCAGCAGCTTCGATGTCCGGCGGTGGGGGCAGTACTTC. Full variable domain (outside the CDR3, taken from reference TRBV7-8 and TRBJ2-7): GAGVSQSPRYKVAKRGQDVALRCDPISGHVSLFWYQQALGQGPEFLTYFQNEAQLDKSGLPSDRFFAERPEGSVSTLKIQRTQQEDSAVYLCASSFDVRRWGQYFGPGTRLTVT.

This clone was recorded many times. The V and J genes are TRBV7-2 and TRBJ2-5, with D possibly being TRBD2 (6 bases). The tail of the sequence fits TRBJ2-7 better, so the J call may be wrong. Germline V CDR1 and CDR2: SGHTA, FQGNSA. The CDR3 extends over 14 amino acids. In DNA, the CDR3 is TGTGCCAGCAGCTCCGGACTAATCCCCTACGAGCAGTACTTC. This gives the protein CASSSGLIPYEQYF.

J is TRBJ2-1 and V is TRBV18; TRBD1 agrees at 10 bases. Germline V gives CDR1 KGHSH, CDR2 LQKENI. J was trimmed by 5 bases and V by 3 bases; bases with no gene match: 4. The CDR3 is made up of 15 amino acids. CDR3 sequence reads: CASSPGQGSNNEQFF. In DNA, the CDR3 is TGTGCCAGCTCACCGGGACAGGGGTCTAACAATGAGCAGTTCTTC.

In regard to this clone: Different DNA sequences within this sample yield the same CDR3. J is TRBJ2-7 and V is TRBV18; possibly TRBD1 for D (6 bases). V was cut by 3 bases and J by 2 bases, with 11 bases left in between. The length of the CDR3 is 14 residues. Germline CDR1 reads KGHSH; CDR2 reads LQKENI. The CDR3, as DNA: TGTGCCAGCTCACCTTCCTCAGGGGCCTACGAGCAGTACTTC. Its translation is CASSPSSGAYEQYF.

The gene calls are TRBV28 and TRBJ2-2, with 8 bases fitting TRBD2. Trimming cost V 5 bases and J 4 bases; bases outside gene matches: 6. CDR1 is MDHEN and CDR2 is SYDVKM in the germline V gene. The CDR3 has 15 residues. CDR3 nucleotide sequence: TGTGCCAGCAGTCCCGCGGGAGGTGGCACCGGGGAGCTGTTTTTT. It specifies CASSPAGGGTGELFF.

This chain connects TRBV18 to TRBJ2-7; TRBD2 agrees at 9 bases. V dropped 3 bases and J dropped 7; count of bases not matched to a gene: 10. Per germline, CDR1 KGHSH and CDR2 LQKENI. The CDR3 has 15 amino acids. The CDR3 here is CASSPLLAGEGEQYF. In DNA form, the CDR3 reads TGTGCCAGCTCACCGTTATTAGCGGGAGAGGGAGAGCAGTACTTC.

CDR3 loop: CASSLTRPYEQYF. The DNA of the CDR3 is TGCGCCAGCAGCTTGACTAGGCCCTACGAGCAGTACTTC. The gene calls are TRBV5-1 and TRBJ2-5; tentatively, D is TRBD2 (5 bases). Gene TRBJ2-7 matches the end of the DNA better, so the J call may be wrong. The length of the CDR3 is 13 residues. Germline assignment: CDR1 SGHRS and CDR2 YFSETQ.

The gene calls are TRBV9 and TRBJ2-2; D is uncertain. V was shortened by 0 bases and J by 2 bases, with 8 bases between the two germline ends. Germline V gene sequence: CDR1 SGDLS, CDR2 YYNGEE. CDR3 length: 15 residues. This chain's CDR3 is CASSVGLHNTGELFF. The CDR3 bases are TGTGCCAGCAGCGTAGGGCTGCACAACACCGGGGAGCTGTTTTTT.

The V and J genes are TRBV6-5 and TRBJ2-1; D is uncertain. V was trimmed by 4 bases and J by 4 bases, leaving 8 bases between them. CDR1 is MNHEY, CDR2 SVGAGI, per germline. This CDR3 comprises 13 residues. The CDR3 here is CASSSDFYNEQFF. CDR3 coding DNA: TGTGCCAGCAGTTCAGACTTTTACAATGAGCAGTTCTTC.

V and J are TRBV29-1 and TRBJ2-4, with 7 bases identical to TRBD2. V lost 2 bases and J lost 9; bases outside the gene matches: 10. CDR1 SQVTM and CDR2 ANQGSEA come from the germline V gene. This CDR3 contains 14 residues. For the CDR3, the DNA is TGCAGCGTTGAACAGGGAGGGGCCCAAAGCATTCAGTACTTC. Protein: CSVEQGGAQSIQYF.

This clone turned up a few times. The V and J genes are TRBV27 and TRBJ2-1; 9 positions agree with TRBD1. Trimming took 5 bases from V and 0 from J; bases not matched to a gene: 2. The CDR3 sequence is 15 residues long. Per the germline V gene, CDR1 is MNHEY and CDR2 is SMNVEV (reference sequence). The CDR3 DNA reads TGTGCCAGCAGTAGGGACAGGGACTCCTACAATGAGCAGTTCTTC. This gives the protein CASSRDRDSYNEQFF.

The chain uses TRBV27 and TRBJ2-5; D call uncertain. The V gene lost 2 bases and the J gene lost 7 bases, with 11 bases spanning the gap. CDR1 is MNHEY and CDR2 is SMNVEV in the germline V gene (reference sequence). The CDR3 totals 13 residues. DNA for the CDR3: TGTGCCAGCAGTTTACCCGGTATCGGGACCCAGTACTTC. Residues: CASSLPGIGTQYF.